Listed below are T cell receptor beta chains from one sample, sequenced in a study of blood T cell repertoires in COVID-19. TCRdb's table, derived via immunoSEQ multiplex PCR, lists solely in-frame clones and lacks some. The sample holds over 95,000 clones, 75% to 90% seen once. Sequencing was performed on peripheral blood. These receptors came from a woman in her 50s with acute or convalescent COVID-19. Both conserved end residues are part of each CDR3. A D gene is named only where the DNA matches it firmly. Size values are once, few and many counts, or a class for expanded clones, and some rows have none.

TGTGCCAGCAGCCCCCAGGGGGCGCGGACTGAAGCTTTCTTT	CASSPQGARTEAFF	TRBV7-8	-	TRBJ1-1	TRBD1
TGTGCCAGCAGAAAAGTGGGACTAGGGGACTACGAGCAGTACTTC	CASRKVGLGDYEQYF	TRBV7-2	few	TRBJ2-7	TRBD2
TGTGCCAGCAGTGACAGGGGAGACTACAATGAGCAGTTCTTC	CASSDRGDYNEQFF	TRBV6-1	-	TRBJ2-1	-
TGTGCCAGCACCTCTAACAGGGGCCCCTATGGCTACACCTTC	CASTSNRGPYGYTF	TRBV2	-	TRBJ1-2	TRBD1
TGTGCCAGCAGTGCCGGGGGTGATGAAAAACTGTTTTTT	CASSAGGDEKLFF	TRBV2	-	TRBJ1-4	-
TGTGCCTGGAGTCAGGGTCCGGACGAGCAGTACTTC	CAWSQGPDEQYF	TRBV30	-	TRBJ2-7	-
TGTGCTAGTGGTCTATCCGGGACTAGCGGGAATGGCGGGGAGCTGTTTTTT	CASGLSGTSGNGGELFF	TRBV12-5	once	TRBJ2-2	TRBD2
TGTGCCAGCAGCGTACTTAACAGGGAAGCTTTCTTT	CASSVLNREAFF	TRBV2	-	TRBJ1-1	-
TGTGCCAGCAGCGCCTATAGCGGGATGGGAGAGGAGCAGTACTTC	CASSAYSGMGEEQYF	TRBV9	-	TRBJ2-7	TRBD2
TGTGCCTGGAGTGTACTCGATACGCAGTATTTT	CAWSVLDTQYF	TRBV30	-	TRBJ2-3	-
TGTGCCAGCAGCTTAGGGCTAGCGGGGCTATTCGATACGCAGTATTTT	CASSLGLAGLFDTQYF	TRBV7-2	-	TRBJ2-3	TRBD2
TGTGCCTGGGCGGGACAGGGAGAGTCTGAAGCTTTCTTT	CAWAGQGESEAFF	TRBV30	-	TRBJ1-1	TRBD1
TGTGCCAGCTTCGGACAGGGGAACACCGGGGAGCTGTTTTTT	CASFGQGNTGELFF	TRBV18	-	TRBJ2-2	TRBD1
TGTGCCAGCAGCGCGGGACAAAACACCGGGGAGCTGTTTTTT	CASSAGQNTGELFF	TRBV9	-	TRBJ2-2	-
TGTGCCAGCAGCCCTAAAATTAGGGAGTCTGGGGCCAACGTCCTGACTTTC	CASSPKIRESGANVLTF	TRBV3-1/TRBV3-2	-	TRBJ2-6	-
TGTGCCAGCAGCGTCAATTTGAACACTGAAGCTTTCTTT	CASSVNLNTEAFF	TRBV14	-	TRBJ1-1	-
TGTGCCAGCAGTGACTCGGGAAGCGGGGCCACAGATACGCAGTATTTT	CASSDSGSGATDTQYF	TRBV6-4	-	TRBJ2-3	TRBD2
TGTGCCAGCAGCTTCCATTTGGCTACGGGATTGCCCTCCTACGAGCAGTACTTC	CASSFHLATGLPSYEQYF	TRBV5-6	-	TRBJ2-7	-
TGTGCCAGCAGTTTATTGGCCGGGACAGATAGCAATCAGCCCCAGCATTTT	CASSLLAGTDSNQPQHF	TRBV28	-	TRBJ1-5	TRBD1
TGTGCCAGTACCCCGGGGGATCAGCCCCAGCATTTT	CASTPGDQPQHF	TRBV19	once	TRBJ1-5	-
TGTGCCAGCAGCTTTGACAGGGGACAGTCACCCCTCCACTTT	CASSFDRGQSPLHF	TRBV11-2	once	TRBJ1-6	TRBD1
TGCGCCAGCAGCCAAGGCGAGGTAGCGGGAGTGGGGGAGACCCAGTACTTC	CASSQGEVAGVGETQYF	TRBV4-1	-	TRBJ2-5	TRBD2
TGTGCTAGCAGTTTAAGCGGTACTAGCTCCTACGAGCAGTACTTC	CASSLSGTSSYEQYF	TRBV28	once	TRBJ2-7	-
TGCGCCAGCAGCTCCGGACAGGGAGGTTCACCCCTCCACTTT	CASSSGQGGSPLHF	TRBV5-1	few	TRBJ1-6	TRBD1
TGTGCCAGCAGTACTCCCACTGGAAACACCATATATTTT	CASSTPTGNTIYF	TRBV12-3/TRBV12-4	-	TRBJ1-3	-
TGTGCCAGCAGCTTGGGGGGGGACAGGCCGGGCTACACCTTC	CASSLGGDRPGYTF	TRBV7-2	-	TRBJ1-2	TRBD1
TGTGCCACATGGACTAGCGGGAGCAATGAGCAGTTCTTC	CATWTSGSNEQFF	TRBV24-1	-	TRBJ2-1	TRBD2
TGTGCCAGCAGTTTAGAGACAAAAGACTCCTACGAGCAGTACTTC	CASSLETKDSYEQYF	TRBV27	-	TRBJ2-7	-
TGTGCCAGGACCATCGGGGATGGGAGCACCGGGGAGCTGTTTTTT	CARTIGDGSTGELFF	TRBV11-3	-	TRBJ2-2	-
TGCGCCAGCAGCGAACCCGAGACGGTAAACCGGGGAGAACTGTACTACGAGCAGTACTTC	CASSEPETVNRGELYYEQYF	TRBV5-1	-	TRBJ2-7	-
TGTGCCAGCAGTTACTCCCTCTCCGGGATCTACGAGCAGTACTTC	CASSYSLSGIYEQYF	TRBV6-5	-	TRBJ2-7	-
TGCGCCAGCAGTCAATTCTCCCGGACAGGGATTATCTACGAGCAGTACTTC	CASSQFSRTGIIYEQYF	TRBV23-1	-	TRBJ2-7	TRBD1
TGTGCCTGGAGGGGCGGACCGACAGGGCGGGAGGGCACTGAAGCTTTCTTT	CAWRGGPTGREGTEAFF	TRBV30	-	TRBJ1-1	TRBD1
TGTGCCAGCAGTTTATACGGGAAACGCGAAAAACTGTTTTTT	CASSLYGKREKLFF	TRBV28	-	TRBJ1-4	-
TGTGCCAGCAGTCCCCTTAGCGGAGGTCAAGAGACCCAGTACTTC	CASSPLSGGQETQYF	TRBV2	-	TRBJ2-5	-
TGTGCCAGCAGTTTAATAAGGCGGGAGGGCCGAACAGATACGCAGTATTTT	CASSLIRREGRTDTQYF	TRBV28	-	TRBJ2-3	TRBD2